The TCR beta chain described here comes from a study of cytomegalovirus exposure and HLA in healthy donors. General study findings and limits: In presence/absence analyses, roughly uniform sequencing depth across donors was assumed. In terms of immune exposure information, only CMV serostatus was available. An ancestry cluster, one associated with Asian ancestry, reportedly showed fewer N-insertions than the approximately 650-donor mean in a later analysis. It was reported that TCR beta sequences correctly inferred the HLA-A and HLA-B alleles for most subjects.

As to this clone: Its antigen is currently unknown.

CDR3 length equals 15 residues. CDR1 is ENHRY and CDR2 is SYGVKD in the germline V gene. The V segment lost 0 bases and the J segment 8 bases; nucleotides outside the gene matches: 6. Primers included in the PCR were 60 Vbeta and 13 Jbeta primers. The assay was immunoSEQ multiplex PCR, and TCRdb's table has in-frame clones only and misses some. The repertoire holds some 99,000 clones, with roughly 70% as singletons. The chain joins TRBV10-3 to TRBJ1-2; the match to TRBD1 covers 10 bases. Sequencing was done on a sample of PBMCs. This sequence originates from a woman aged 70-85 years in good health and CMV-seropositive. CDR3 in amino acids: CAISESGTGEGGYTF. The CDR3 DNA reads TGTGCCATCAGTGAGTCAGGGACAGGGGAAGGAGGCTACACCTTC.